The rows below give T cell receptor beta chains drawn from one sample of a study of regulatory T cells in long-lasting Graves disease. Using its own MiXCR run on the multiplex PCR reads, TCRdb lists one record per CDR3 protein. The sample holds under 450,000 distinct CDR3 sequences, roughly 15% seen once. These data were also filed under a second study, of T cells in Graves' hyperthyroidism and ophthalmopathy.

The specimen comprised peripheral blood mononuclear cells (PBMCs), sampled at new diagnosis, from a patient treated with antithyroid drugs. These TCRs come from a young woman with Graves disease. Each CDR3 is given with its conserved first and last residue. D genes are given only for firm matches. Not every row has a clone size; where given, it reads once, few, many or a size class.

d_gene	j_gene	v_gene	abundance	CDR3aa	CDR3nt
TRBD1	TRBJ2-3	TRBV6-2/TRBV6-3	many	CTSRETDREGTDTQYF	TGTACCAGCAGGGAGACCGACAGGGAAGGCACAGATACGCAGTATTTT
TRBD1	TRBJ1-1	TRBV19	few	CASTAGGFLFMNTEAFF	TGTGCCAGTACCGCAGGGGGCTTCCTATTCATGAACACTGAAGCTTTCTTT
TRBD1	TRBJ2-4	TRBV11-2	many	CASSLIVTGFGKNIQYF	TGTGCCAGCAGCTTAATCGTGACAGGGTTCGGCAAAAACATTCAGTACTTC
-	TRBJ2-7	TRBV6-5	-	CASVTSLPPYEQYF	TGTGCCAGCGTGACGAGTTTACCCCCTTACGAGCAGTACTTC
TRBD1	TRBJ2-1	TRBV7-3	few	CASSLSTGVGNEQFF	TGTGCCAGCAGCTTATCGACAGGGGTGGGCAATGAGCAGTTCTTC
-	TRBJ2-5	TRBV5-5	many	CASSFGQTHQETQYF	TGTGCCAGCAGCTTTGGACAGACTCACCAAGAGACCCAGTACTTC
TRBD1	TRBJ1-6	TRBV11-2	-	CASSQGDRGVSSPLHF	TGTGCCAGCAGCCAAGGGGACAGGGGTGTAAGTTCACCCCTCCACTTT
-	TRBJ1-2	TRBV30	many	CAWSEGEFYGYTF	TGTGCCTGGAGTGAGGGAGAGTTCTATGGCTACACCTTC
-	TRBJ1-2	TRBV29-1	many	CSVEGQPYGYTF	TGCAGCGTTGAAGGGCAGCCTTATGGCTACACCTTC
-	TRBJ2-1	TRBV15	-	CATSRGGRAYNEQFF	TGTGCCACCAGCAGAGGGGGACGAGCCTACAATGAGCAGTTCTTC
-	TRBJ1-6	TRBV15	many	CATSRVGRVDSPLHF	TGTGCCACCAGCAGAGTTGGCAGGGTGGATTCACCCCTCCACTTT
-	TRBJ2-7	TRBV13	many	CASSWASSQAWEQYF	TGTGCCAGCAGCTGGGCTTCAAGCCAGGCTTGGGAGCAGTACTTC
-	TRBJ1-1	TRBV5-5	-	CASSLARGGTEAFF	TGTGCCAGCAGCTTGGCCAGGGGAGGGACTGAAGCTTTCTTT
-	TRBJ2-4	TRBV18	many	CASSPPATAKNQYF	TGTGCCAGCTCACCACCGGCGACAGCCAAAAACCAGTACTTC
TRBD1	TRBJ2-1	TRBV10-3	few	CAISASKSRDRGLRSSYNEQFF	TGTGCCATCAGTGCGTCAAAGAGCCGGGACAGGGGGCTTCGAAGCTCCTACAATGAGCAGTTCTTC
TRBD1	TRBJ2-7	TRBV7-9	-	CASSGDRLGYEQYF	TGTGCCAGCAGCGGGGACAGGCTGGGTTACGAGCAGTACTTC
-	TRBJ1-1	TRBV28	many	CASSLSQAPAFF	TGTGCCAGCAGTTTATCGCAGGCGCCCGCTTTCTTT
TRBD1	TRBJ2-5	TRBV20-1	many	CSARGSGQGVPQTQYF	TGCAGTGCTAGGGGCTCGGGACAGGGGGTCCCGCAGACCCAGTACTTC
-	TRBJ2-1	TRBV2	many	CASRRLGSGNEQFF	TGTGCCAGCCGCCGTTTGGGTAGCGGAAATGAGCAGTTCTTC
-	TRBJ2-1	TRBV3-1	many	CASSPGQSSYNEQFF	TGTGCCAGCAGCCCCGGACAAAGCTCCTACAATGAGCAGTTCTTC
TRBD2	TRBJ2-7	TRBV5-1	many	CASSLVGLGKYEQYF	TGCGCCAGCAGCTTGGTTGGACTAGGGAAATACGAGCAGTACTTC
-	TRBJ2-3	TRBV30	many	CAWSRGVGTDTQYF	TGTGCCTGGAGCAGAGGCGTCGGCACAGATACGCAGTATTTT
-	TRBJ1-1	TRBV29-1	-	CSSRTDLNTEAFF	TGCAGCTCTCGGACGGACTTGAACACTGAAGCTTTCTTT
-	TRBJ2-7	TRBV6-5	few	CASSYSMQGTEQYF	TGTGCCAGCAGTTACTCCATGCAGGGGACCGAGCAGTACTTC
-	TRBJ2-3	TRBV5-1	many	CASRYGGTDTQYF	TGCGCCAGCAGATATGGGGGTACAGATACGCAGTATTTT
-	TRBJ1-6	TRBV4-1	-	CASSQDRANSPLHF	TGCGCCAGCAGCCAAGATAGGGCAAATTCACCCCTCCACTTT